Following are 31 T cell receptor beta chains from one sample sequenced in a study of T cell repertoires in cytomegalovirus infection. MiXCR, applied by TCRdb to the reads, yields one record per CDR3 protein. Among 68,000 or so distinct CDR3 sequences listed, under 25% were seen once. Antigen specificity for these receptors is unknown. Sequenced material: PBMCs, sequenced either directly or after in vitro stimulation (not recorded which). All receptors derive from a human donor in good health (CMV status not recorded). Some clones in this sample may be carry-over from other donors' samples.

This clonotype was seen at least ten times. The rearrangement uses TRBV7-2 and TRBJ2-1; TRBD1 is a possible D gene (6 bases). Germline loops: CDR1 SGHTA, CDR2 FQGNSA. The CDR3 spans 17 residues. Trimming stripped 5 bases from V and 0 bases from J, with 17 bases between. CDR3 region: CASSPAGRGSSYNEQFF. In DNA, the CDR3 is TGTGCCAGCAGCCCGGCGGGCAGGGGCAGCTCCTACAATGAGCAGTTCTTC.

This clonotype was counted between two and nine times. V is TRBV29-1 and J is TRBJ2-5; 8 bases agree with TRBD2. CDR1 SQVTM and CDR2 ANQGSEA come from the germline V gene. V trimming: 7 bases; J trimming: 7 bases; junction bases outside the gene matches: 11. The CDR3 consists of 13 residues. The CDR3 here is CSAYFSGKGTQYF. The DNA for the CDR3 is TGCAGCGCTTATTTTAGCGGGAAAGGGACCCAGTACTTC.

This clonotype was observed a few times. V and J are TRBV12-3 or TRBV12-4 and TRBJ2-5, with a tentative D call TRBD2 (5 bases). The CDR3 extends over 17 amino acids. With 5 bases removed from V and 4 bases from J, the gap between germline ends came to 23 bases. CDR3 protein: CASSNALRTGSGETQYF. CDR3 DNA sequence: TGTGCCAGCAGTAACGCTCTCCGAACGGGAAGTGGAGAGACCCAGTACTTC.

The table lists this clonotype with many counts. The chain is built from TRBV19 and TRBJ2-1, with 10 positions matching TRBD2. The CDR3 covers 18 residues. Germline CDR1 reads LNHDA; CDR2 reads SQIVND (reference sequence). Trimming at V came to 4 bases and at J to 5 bases, leaving 14 bases not matched to a gene. The CDR3 region has the DNA TGTGCCAGTAGTAGAACTAGCGGGATAACCCACACACACAATGAGCAGTTCTTC. Translated: CASSRTSGITHTHNEQFF.

This chain joins TRBV5-1 and TRBJ1-5, with a possible D match to TRBD1 (5 bases). V lost 0 bases and J lost 7, with 11 bases in between. Germline CDR1 is SGHRS and CDR2 is YFSETQ. The CDR3 sequence is 14 residues long. The CDR3 coding sequence is TGCGCCAGCAGCTTGGCAGGGTCAGGGCAGCCCCAGCATTTT. This gives the protein CASSLAGSGQPQHF.

In nucleotides, the CDR3 is TGTGCCAGCAGCTTGGACAGGGGGCGTGCTAATGAAAAACTGTTTTTT. This sequence encodes CASSLDRGRANEKLFF. V usage is TRBV5-5 and J usage is TRBJ1-4, with 9 bases identical to TRBD1. This CDR3 comprises 16 residues. V shed 0 bases and J 3 bases; nucleotides not matched to a gene: 3. In germline, CDR1 is SGHKS, CDR2 YYEKEE (reference sequence).

The J gene is TRBJ2-1, the V gene TRBV12-3 or TRBV12-4; 7 nucleotides line up with TRBD2. The CDR3 is made up of 17 amino acids. V shed 4 bases, J shed 4 bases, and the junction held 13 bases outside the gene matches. The CDR3 loop is CASSSPLAELDYNEQFF. The CDR3 bases are TGTGCCAGCAGTTCACCTCTAGCGGAACTTGATTACAATGAGCAGTTCTTC.

A few counts support this clonotype. This chain uses TRBV12-3 or TRBV12-4 with TRBJ1-1; TRBD1 might be the D (5 bases). This CDR3 comprises 15 residues. Trimming pared 5 bases from V and 0 bases from J, leaving 13 bases between. Written as DNA, the CDR3 is TGTGCCAGCAGTCCTACAGGACGGATGAACACTGAAGCTTTCTTT. This encodes CASSPTGRMNTEAFF.

CDR3 DNA: TGTGCCAGCAGCTTAGGGAGGGACTCGAACGAGCAGTACGTC. Translating gives CASSLGRDSNEQYV. This chain uses TRBV7-2 with TRBJ2-7; maybe TRBD2 (6 bases). This CDR3 comprises 14 residues. Germline CDR1 and CDR2: SGHTA and FQGNSA. V lost 1 base, J lost 5 bases, and 12 bases lay in between.

The gene calls are TRBV7-8 and TRBJ1-5; the match to TRBD1 covers 7 bases. Germline-derived CDR1 and CDR2 are SGHVS and FQNEAQ. CDR3 length: 16 amino acids. Losses at the gene ends were 6 bases for V and 1 base for J; bases not matched to a gene: 9. The CDR3 DNA follows: TGTGCCAGCAGTACTAGACAGGGTACCAGCAATCAGCCCCAGCATTTT. Its translation: CASSTRQGTSNQPQHF.

The chain carries TRBV5-1 and TRBJ1-5; tentative D call: TRBD1 (5 bases). This CDR3 is built from 14 residues. Germline loops: CDR1 SGHRS, CDR2 YFSETQ. V dropped 0 bases and J dropped 3 bases, with 7 bases sitting between them. The CDR3 is CASSLGDPNQPQHF. CDR3 in DNA: TGCGCCAGCAGCTTGGGGGACCCCAATCAGCCCCAGCATTTT. Full variable domain (outside the CDR3, taken from reference TRBV5-1 and TRBJ1-5): KAGVTQTPRYLIKTRGQQVTLSCSPISGHRSVSWYQQTPGQGLQFLFEYFSETQRNKGNFPGRFSGRQFSNSRSEMNVSTLELGDSALYLCASSLGDPNQPQHFGDGTRLSIL.

The rearrangement links TRBV7-6 to TRBJ1-4, with TRBD1 as a possible D gene (5 bases). CDR1 and CDR2 (germline): SGHVS, FNYEAQ. The CDR3 runs to 15 residues. The ends were cut back, 5 bases at V and 5 bases at J, with 15 bases in the middle. CDR3 nucleotide sequence: TGTGCCAGCAGCATCCTAGTGGGGCCGAATGAAAAACTGTTTTTT. The encoded protein is CASSILVGPNEKLFF.

Ten or more counts support this clonotype. The gene calls are TRBV7-2 and TRBJ2-2, with 11 positions matching TRBD2. Per germline, CDR1 SGHTA and CDR2 FQGNSA. This CDR3 contains 16 residues. V lost 6 bases to trimming and J lost 2 bases; unmatched junction nucleotides: 5. In nucleotides, the CDR3 is TGTGCCAGCAGAAGGACTAGCGGGCCCAACACCGGGGAGCTGTTTTTT. Amino acid sequence: CASRRTSGPNTGELFF.

The chain carries TRBV12-3 or TRBV12-4 and TRBJ2-7, with 8 bases aligning to TRBD2. V lost 3 bases and J lost 6; bases outside the gene matches: 4. The CDR3 is 13 amino acids. The CDR3 loop is CASSFLAGSEQYV. The CDR3 DNA reads TGTGCCAGCAGTTTTCTAGCGGGCAGCGAGCAGTACGTC.

This chain joins TRBV20-1 and TRBJ1-4; no clear D. The CDR3 extends over 11 amino acids. Germline V gene sequence: CDR1 DFQATT, CDR2 SNEGSKA (reference sequence). The ends were cut back, 2 bases at V and 7 bases at J, with 5 bases in the middle. The CDR3 DNA is TGCAGTGCTAGATCGCTTGAAAAACTGTTTTTT. Amino acid sequence: CSARSLEKLFF.

This clonotype was recorded a few times. This rearrangement joins TRBV6-6 to TRBJ2-5; no definite D call. V gave up 2 bases and J gave up 0 bases, with 7 bases separating them. Germline assignment: CDR1 MNHNY and CDR2 SVGAGI (reference sequence). The CDR3 consists of 14 residues. CDR3 sequence reads: CASSYINDQETQYF. CDR3 in DNA: TGTGCCAGCAGTTACATTAACGACCAAGAGACCCAGTACTTC.

V and J are TRBV11-3 and TRBJ2-1; 9 bases line up with TRBD1. The trim removed 4 bases at V and 2 bases at J, leaving 6 bases unmatched. The CDR3 is 16 amino acids. Germline assignment: CDR1 SGHNT and CDR2 YENEEA. CDR3 residues: CASSSRTGETYNEQFF. The CDR3 bases are TGTGCCAGCAGCTCGAGGACAGGGGAGACCTACAATGAGCAGTTCTTC.

This rearrangement joins TRBV5-6 to TRBJ2-7, with D perhaps matching TRBD1 or TRBD2 (5 bases each). The CDR3 consists of 14 residues. CDR1 and CDR2 from the germline V gene are SGHDT and YYEEEE. The V gene lost 4 bases and the J gene lost 4 bases, with 15 bases spanning the gap. This CDR3 is CASSRIGTEYEQYV. CDR3 sequence (DNA): TGTGCCAGCAGCAGAATCGGGACGGAGTACGAGCAGTACGTC.

This clonotype was observed a few times. The V gene is TRBV6-2 or TRBV6-3, the J gene TRBJ2-7; D ambiguous. The CDR3 spans 14 residues. V lost 4 bases and J 1 base, leaving 11 bases between the germline ends. From germline, CDR1 is MNHEY and CDR2 SVGEGT. The CDR3 DNA follows: TGTGCCAGCAGTTCCCCGGCGGTTTCCTACGAGCAGTACTTC. Translated: CASSSPAVSYEQYF.

This chain uses TRBV6-2 or TRBV6-3 with TRBJ2-7, with 7 bases lining up with TRBD1. The V gene end was trimmed by 4 bases and the J gene end by 3 bases; junction bases not matched to a gene: 6. The germline gives CDR1 MNHEY, CDR2 SVGEGT. There are 14 residues in the CDR3. The DNA of the CDR3 is TGTGCCAGCAGTTGGGGACAGACATACTACGAGCAGTACGTC. Encoded protein: CASSWGQTYYEQYV.

V and J are TRBV7-2 and TRBJ1-5; D unresolved. Per the germline V gene, CDR1 is SGHTA and CDR2 is FQGNSA. Trimming pared 1 base from V and 1 base from J, leaving 8 bases between. The CDR3 has 15 amino acids. CDR3 loop: CASSLVSESNQPQHF. The CDR3 coding sequence is TGTGCCAGCAGCTTAGTGTCAGAGAGCAATCAGCCCCAGCATTTT.

The V gene is TRBV3-1, the J gene TRBJ2-5; D call uncertain. Trimming took 0 bases from V and 4 from J, leaving 9 bases between them. This CDR3 comprises 14 residues. Germline-derived CDR1 and CDR2 are LGHDT and YNNKEL (reference sequence). The CDR3 DNA reads as TGTGCCAGCAGCCAAGATCGCCTAGTAGAGACCCAGTACTTC. This translates into CASSQDRLVETQYF.

This clonotype was counted ten times or more. This chain uses TRBV6-1 with TRBJ1-5; weak D call: TRBD1 (5 bases). CDR3 length: 13 residues. The germline V gene encodes CDR1 MNHNS and CDR2 SASEGT. Deletions cut 7 bases from V and 3 bases from J, with 10 bases between. The CDR3 region is CASTGFYNQPQHF. In nucleotides, the CDR3 is TGTGCCAGCACAGGGTTTTACAATCAGCCCCAGCATTTT.

The DNA for the CDR3 is TGTGCCAGCAGCCTCCGGGTCCCCGCGACGGGCACTGAAGCTTTCTTT. Its translation is CASSLRVPATGTEAFF. The J gene is TRBJ1-1, the V gene TRBV14; no clear D gene. The germline CDR1 and CDR2 sequences are SGHDN and FVKESK. Trimming took 4 bases from V and 4 from J, leaving 19 bases between them. This CDR3 spans 16 amino acids.

The rearrangement links TRBV6-1 to TRBJ1-3; no firm D call. This CDR3 contains 15 residues. Germline V gives CDR1 MNHNS, CDR2 SASEGT. V was shortened by 5 bases and J by 3 bases, with 14 bases between the two germline ends. This CDR3 is CASSYGGPSGNTIYF. The CDR3 DNA reads TGTGCCAGCAGTTACGGAGGGCCCAGTGGAAACACCATATATTTT.

This clonotype was seen ten or more times. The J gene is TRBJ1-1, the V gene TRBV11-2; a weak D match, TRBD1 (5 bases). Germline assignment: CDR1 SGHAT and CDR2 FQNNGV. This CDR3 contains 15 residues. The V gene lost 8 bases and the J gene lost 7 bases, with 23 bases spanning the gap. For the CDR3, the DNA is TGTGCCAGCCAAACCTCGGGGGGAGAGCTCCGTGAAGCTTTCTTT. Its protein product is CASQTSGGELREAFF.

This clonotype was recorded a few times. CDR3 residues: CASSYPGLAGEGAHNEQFF. DNA of the CDR3: TGTGCCAGCAGCTATCCGGGACTAGCGGGAGAGGGAGCCCACAATGAGCAGTTCTTC. The J gene is TRBJ2-1, the V gene TRBV7-9, with 14 bases that match TRBD2. The trim removed 4 bases at V and 5 bases at J, leaving 13 bases unmatched. The CDR3 sequence is 19 residues long. Germline V gives CDR1 SEHNR, CDR2 FQNEAQ (reference sequence).

The chain combines TRBV20-1 with TRBJ2-3, with D perhaps matching TRBD1 (6 bases). Looked up from germline, CDR1 is DFQATT and CDR2 is SNEGSKA (reference sequence). The V gene lost 6 bases and the J gene lost 0 bases, with 10 bases spanning the gap. The length of the CDR3 is 13 residues. The CDR3 spells CSARDTSTDTQYF. In DNA, the CDR3 is TGCAGTGCCCGGGACACAAGCACAGATACGCAGTATTTT.

This clonotype was detected only a few times. The V gene is TRBV19, the J gene TRBJ2-1; D unclear. V lost 1 base to trimming and J lost 4 bases, with 11 bases between them. CDR1 and CDR2 (germline): LNHDA, SQIVND (reference sequence). The CDR3 sequence is 15 residues long. The CDR3 coding sequence is TGTGCCAGTAGTATAGTCCCTAGTTCTTACAATGAGCAGTTCTTC. This gives the protein CASSIVPSSYNEQFF.

The rearrangement uses TRBV7-9 and TRBJ2-1; 12 bases line up with TRBD2. CDR1 and CDR2 from the germline V gene are SEHNR and FQNEAQ (reference sequence). CDR3 length: 16 residues. After removal of 7 bases from V and 9 bases from J, the junction contained 13 bases not matched to a gene. The CDR3 region has the DNA TGTGCCAGCATCCAAGCAGAGACTAGCGGGAGAGGTGAGCAGTTCTTC. This gives the protein CASIQAETSGRGEQFF.

There are a few counts of this clonotype. The chain is built from TRBV6-2 or TRBV6-3 and TRBJ2-6; D possibly corresponds to TRBD1 (6 bases). Germline CDR1 and CDR2: MNHEY and SVGEGT. The CDR3 loop spans 18 amino acids. CDR3 residues: CAARYGTRTNSGANVLTF. CDR3 sequence (DNA): TGTGCTGCCCGCTATGGGACACGGACGAACTCTGGGGCCAACGTCCTGACTTTC.